Included here is one T cell receptor (beta chain) sequence, with context. Its specificity is unknown. This sample was taken from a study of beta chain features in type 1 diabetes. Regarding the study as a whole: Moderately but significantly shorter TCRB CDR3s were found in Type 1 diabetes patients in all four CD4+ subsets. Any HLA-type effect on TCRB rearrangement remained unresolved here. Healthy donors had naive, central memory and Treg TCRB repertoires that appeared less similar than those seen among patients.

The CDR3 length is 15 residues. V lost 2 bases and J lost 4, with 12 bases in between. Germline V CDR1 and CDR2: MNHEY, SMNVEV (reference sequence). Sorting with CD45RO/CCR7/CD25/CD127/CD95/CD27 yielded naive, central memory, regulatory and stem-like memory CD4+ cells. Of the isolated RNA, all was reverse transcribed, and so the sequenced material was expressed TCRB transcripts. Sequencing was performed with immunoSEQ multiplex PCR; in TCRdb, only in-frame clones are kept and a portion is missing. This table has about 320,000 clones, roughly 15% appearing once. J is TRBJ1-5 and V is TRBV27; the D is unclear. The receptor comes from a man aged 25 to 40 in good health. What was sequenced was central memory CD4+ T cells from blood. The CDR3 sequence: CASSLSPPGNQPQHF. The CDR3 coding sequence is TGTGCCAGCAGTTTAAGCCCTCCCGGAAATCAGCCCCAGCATTTT.